The present T cell receptor beta chain was sequenced within a study of CD8 T cells in ankylosing spondylitis. Quantitative 5'-RACE was performed with molecular barcodes, and it yielded the TCR beta libraries. One entry per CDR3 protein, called by TCRdb with MiXCR from the 5' RACE reads. In the table there are around 100,000 distinct CDR3 sequences, more than 20% of which are singletons. A note on this clonotype: No antigen is known for it.

Findings and limits, study-wide: Disease-linked clones reportedly showed significant enrichment in matched ankylosing spondylitis synovial fluid. Some motif variants had been reported before (in reactive arthritis synovial fluid and blood). The authors found the disease-linked clones to be CD8+ and relatively rare in peripheral blood.

This CDR3 has 16 residues. The germline gives CDR1 SGHTA, CDR2 FQGNSA. The ends lost 2 bases at V and 3 bases at J; junction bases unmatched: 10. The rearrangement joins TRBV7-2 to TRBJ2-7; 7 bases line up with TRBD2. The specimen sequenced was synovial fluid, either unsorted or a sorted T cell fraction (not recorded which). This sequence was found in a male donor with ankylosing spondylitis. The DNA for the CDR3 is TGTGCCAGCAGCTTATCTAGCGGAGTGGGGGACTACGAGCAGTACTTC. Protein: CASSLSSGVGDYEQYF.